Listed below are T cell receptor beta chains from one sample, sequenced in a study of cytomegalovirus exposure and HLA in healthy donors. Produced via immunoSEQ multiplex PCR; TCRdb's table is partial and in-frame only. The data show fewer than 250,000 clones, with approximately 83% seen just once and around an eighth held by the top ten. The sample comprised PBMCs. The receptors shown here come from a woman in her thirties in good health and CMV-seropositive. Both conserved end residues are part of each CDR3. Each record gives: D gene, clone size, J gene, V gene, CDR3 protein, CDR3 DNA. A D gene is named only where the DNA matches it firmly. A clone size is listed for some rows: how often the clone was seen (once, few, many), or a class if it is expanded.

NA few TRBJ2-5 TRBV11-2 CASSLVGAQETQYF TGTGCCAGCAGCTTAGTCGGGGCCCAAGAGACCCAGTACTTC
NA NA TRBJ1-1 TRBV18 CASSFSFPGPANTEAFF TGTGCCAGCTCATTCAGTTTTCCGGGACCGGCCAACACTGAAGCTTTCTTT
TRBD1 few TRBJ1-2 TRBV30 CAWSASGGRYGYTF TGTGCCTGGAGTGCCTCAGGGGGCAGATATGGCTACACCTTC
TRBD2 NA TRBJ2-7 TRBV29-1 CSVSRLAGDYEQYF TGCAGCGTTTCCAGACTAGCGGGAGACTACGAGCAGTACTTC
NA NA TRBJ2-2 TRBV7-3 CASSPMRSGELFF TGTGCCAGCAGCCCAATGAGGTCCGGGGAGCTGTTTTTT
TRBD1 NA TRBJ1-2 TRBV5-1 CASSAAGGGQGYGYTF TGCGCCAGCAGCGCGGCGGGAGGGGGACAGGGATATGGCTACACCTTC
NA NA TRBJ2-3 TRBV25-1 CASSEMVTDTQYF TGTGCCAGCAGTGAGATGGTCACAGATACGCAGTATTTT
TRBD2 NA TRBJ2-1 TRBV9 CASSVVSSGTEQFF TGTGCCAGCAGCGTAGTTAGTAGCGGGACTGAGCAGTTCTTC
NA NA TRBJ1-2 TRBV6-1 CASTRTYSQGGYTF TGTGCCAGCACCCGGACTTATAGTCAAGGTGGCTACACCTTC
NA NA TRBJ2-7 TRBV15 CATSRDTGGFEQYF TGTGCCACCAGCAGAGATACGGGGGGCTTCGAGCAGTACTTC